The present T cell receptor beta chain was sequenced within a study of PD-1 blockade in classical Hodgkin lymphoma. Study background: Patients were given intravenous nivolumab, 3 mg/kg, every 2 weeks. Notes on the study in general: The study found complete responders had baseline diversity similar to newly diagnosed patients. Reports indicated that newly diagnosed patients had lower baseline TCR diversity than healthy donors did. In CD4+ cells, TCR diversity went up significantly by C4D1, but in CD8+ cells it did not.

Brentuximab vedotin exposure varied among the patients, all of whom had relapsed after autologous stem cell transplantation. The data were produced by immunoSEQ multiplex PCR, yet TCRdb's version contains in-frame clones alone and is incomplete. Of about 58,000 clones in the sample, approximately 90% were seen once. The CDR3 length is 15 residues. Trimming at V came to 0 bases and at J to 7 bases, leaving 5 bases not matched to a gene. CDR1 is SGHAT and CDR2 is FQNNGV in the germline V gene. Only one count was recorded for this clone. The target antigen is unknown. V is TRBV11-2 and J is TRBJ2-1; 8 nucleotides match TRBD2. The clonotype originates from a human donor with classical Hodgkin lymphoma. Specimen: peripheral blood mononuclear cells (PBMCs), collected before the second cycle of nivolumab. CDR3 in amino acids: CASSLDGTSGNEQFF. CDR3 DNA: TGTGCCAGCAGCTTAGATGGGACTAGTGGGAATGAGCAGTTCTTC.